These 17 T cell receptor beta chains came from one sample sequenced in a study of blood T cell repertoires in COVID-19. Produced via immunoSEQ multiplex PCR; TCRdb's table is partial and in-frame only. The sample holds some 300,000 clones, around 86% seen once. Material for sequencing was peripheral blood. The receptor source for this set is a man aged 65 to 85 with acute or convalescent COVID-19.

The CDR3 loop reads CASSLFRSSGNTIYF. The CDR3 region has the DNA TGTGCCAGCAGCTTATTTCGGAGCTCTGGAAACACCATATATTTT. The chain couples TRBV7-3 to TRBJ1-3; no clear D. V lost 2 bases, J lost 0 bases, and 8 bases lay in between. Germline assignment: CDR1 SGHTA and CDR2 FQGTGA. The CDR3 has 15 amino acids.

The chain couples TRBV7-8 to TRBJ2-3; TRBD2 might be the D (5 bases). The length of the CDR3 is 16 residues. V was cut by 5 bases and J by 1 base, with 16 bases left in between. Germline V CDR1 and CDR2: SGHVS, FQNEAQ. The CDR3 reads CASSDLALAGTDTQYF. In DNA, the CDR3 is TGTGCCAGCAGCGATCTAGCCCTAGCTGGCACAGATACGCAGTATTTT.

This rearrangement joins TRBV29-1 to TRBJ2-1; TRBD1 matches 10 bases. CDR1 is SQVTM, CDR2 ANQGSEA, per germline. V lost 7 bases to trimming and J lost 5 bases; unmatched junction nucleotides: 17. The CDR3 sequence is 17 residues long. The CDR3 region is CSAIDRGRVGRDNEQFF. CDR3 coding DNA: TGCAGCGCAATAGACAGGGGGCGGGTAGGTAGGGACAATGAGCAGTTCTTC.

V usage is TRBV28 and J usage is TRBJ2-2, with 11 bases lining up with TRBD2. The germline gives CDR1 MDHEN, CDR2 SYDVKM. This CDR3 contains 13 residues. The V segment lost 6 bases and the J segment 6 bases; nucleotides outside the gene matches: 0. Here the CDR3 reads CASRLAGAGELFF. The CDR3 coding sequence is TGTGCCAGCAGACTAGCGGGAGCCGGGGAGCTGTTTTTT.

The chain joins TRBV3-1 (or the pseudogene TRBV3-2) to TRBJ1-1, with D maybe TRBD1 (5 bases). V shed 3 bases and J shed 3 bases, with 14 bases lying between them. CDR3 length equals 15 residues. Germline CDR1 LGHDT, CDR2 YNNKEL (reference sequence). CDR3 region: CASSHWGRGDTEAFF. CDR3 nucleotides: TGTGCCAGCAGCCACTGGGGGAGGGGTGACACTGAAGCTTTCTTT.

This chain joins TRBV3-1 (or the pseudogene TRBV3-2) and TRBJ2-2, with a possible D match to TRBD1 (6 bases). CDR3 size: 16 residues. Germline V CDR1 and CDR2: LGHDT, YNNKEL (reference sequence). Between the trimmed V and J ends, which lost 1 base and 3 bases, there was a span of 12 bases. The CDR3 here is CASSQGVGAYTGELFF. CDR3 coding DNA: TGTGCCAGCAGCCAAGGGGTGGGGGCCTACACCGGGGAGCTGTTTTTT.

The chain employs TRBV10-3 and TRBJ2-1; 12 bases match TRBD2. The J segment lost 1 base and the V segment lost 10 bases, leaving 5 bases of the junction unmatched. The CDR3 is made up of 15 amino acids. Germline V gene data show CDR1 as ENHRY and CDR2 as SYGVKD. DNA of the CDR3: TGTGCCACCGCCCTAGCGGGAGGGTCCTACAATGAGCAGTTCTTC. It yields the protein CATALAGGSYNEQFF.

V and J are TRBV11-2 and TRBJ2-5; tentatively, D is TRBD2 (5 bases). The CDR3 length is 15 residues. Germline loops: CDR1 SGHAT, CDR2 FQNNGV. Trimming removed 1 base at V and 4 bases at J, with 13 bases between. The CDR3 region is CASSLVRPGSETQYF. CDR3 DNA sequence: TGTGCCAGCAGCTTAGTTCGCCCGGGATCAGAGACCCAGTACTTC.

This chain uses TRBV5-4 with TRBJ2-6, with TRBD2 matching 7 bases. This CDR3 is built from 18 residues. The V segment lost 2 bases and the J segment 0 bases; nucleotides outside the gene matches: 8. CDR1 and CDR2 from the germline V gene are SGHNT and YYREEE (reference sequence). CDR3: CASSLFKGGDSGANVLTF. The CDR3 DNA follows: TGTGCCAGCAGCTTATTTAAGGGAGGGGACTCTGGGGCCAACGTCCTGACTTTC.

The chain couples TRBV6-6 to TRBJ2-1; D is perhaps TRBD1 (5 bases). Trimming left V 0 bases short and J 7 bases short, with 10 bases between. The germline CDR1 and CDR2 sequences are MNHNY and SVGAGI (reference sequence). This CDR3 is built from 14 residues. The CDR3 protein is CASSYSAGKNEQFF. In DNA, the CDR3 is TGTGCCAGCAGTTACTCGGCAGGGAAGAATGAGCAGTTCTTC.

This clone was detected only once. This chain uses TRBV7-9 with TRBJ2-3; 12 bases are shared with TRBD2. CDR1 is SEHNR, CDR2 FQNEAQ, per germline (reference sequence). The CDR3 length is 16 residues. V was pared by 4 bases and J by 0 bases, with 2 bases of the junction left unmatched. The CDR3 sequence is CASSSGTSGSTDTQYF. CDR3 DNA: TGTGCCAGCAGCTCCGGGACTAGCGGGAGCACAGATACGCAGTATTTT.

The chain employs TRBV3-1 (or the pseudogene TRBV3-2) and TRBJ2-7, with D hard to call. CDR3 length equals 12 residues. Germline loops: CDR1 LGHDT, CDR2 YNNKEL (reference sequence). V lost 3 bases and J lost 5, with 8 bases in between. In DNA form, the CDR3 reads TGTGCCAGCAGCCATTTGGCCGACGAGCAGTACTTC. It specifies CASSHLADEQYF.

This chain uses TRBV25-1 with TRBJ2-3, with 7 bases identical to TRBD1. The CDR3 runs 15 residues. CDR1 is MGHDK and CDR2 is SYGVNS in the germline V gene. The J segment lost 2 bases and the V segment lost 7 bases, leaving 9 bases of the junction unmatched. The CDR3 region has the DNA TGTGCCAGCACGGGGCAGGGGGACCTCACAGATACGCAGTATTTT. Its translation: CASTGQGDLTDTQYF.

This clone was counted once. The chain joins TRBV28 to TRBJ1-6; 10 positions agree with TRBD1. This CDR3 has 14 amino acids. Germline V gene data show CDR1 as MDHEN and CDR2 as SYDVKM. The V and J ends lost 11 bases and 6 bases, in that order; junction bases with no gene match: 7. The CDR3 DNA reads TGTGCCGGCCAGACAGGGGGCAGTAATTCACCCCTCCACTTT. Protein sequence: CAGQTGGSNSPLHF.

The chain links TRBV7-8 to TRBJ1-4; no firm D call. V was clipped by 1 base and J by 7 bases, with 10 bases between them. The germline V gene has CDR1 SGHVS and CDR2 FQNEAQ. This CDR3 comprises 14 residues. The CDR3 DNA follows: TGTGCCAGCAGCTTAGGTCTCTACTTTGAAAAACTGTTTTTT. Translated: CASSLGLYFEKLFF.

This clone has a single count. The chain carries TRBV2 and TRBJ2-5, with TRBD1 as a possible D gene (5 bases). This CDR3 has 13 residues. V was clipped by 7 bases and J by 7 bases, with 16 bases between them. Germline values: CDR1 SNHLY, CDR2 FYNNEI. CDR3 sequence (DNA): TGTGCCAGCACTAAGCTAGGGGATGGGACCCAGTACTTC. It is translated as CASTKLGDGTQYF.

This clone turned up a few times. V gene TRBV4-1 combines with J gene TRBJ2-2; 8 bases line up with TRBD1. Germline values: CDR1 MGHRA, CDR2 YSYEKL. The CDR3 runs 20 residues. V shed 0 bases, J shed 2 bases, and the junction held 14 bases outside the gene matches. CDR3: CASSQESRGRGLLNTGELFF. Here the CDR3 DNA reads TGCGCCAGCAGCCAAGAGTCGAGGGGCAGGGGGCTACTAAACACCGGGGAGCTGTTTTTT.